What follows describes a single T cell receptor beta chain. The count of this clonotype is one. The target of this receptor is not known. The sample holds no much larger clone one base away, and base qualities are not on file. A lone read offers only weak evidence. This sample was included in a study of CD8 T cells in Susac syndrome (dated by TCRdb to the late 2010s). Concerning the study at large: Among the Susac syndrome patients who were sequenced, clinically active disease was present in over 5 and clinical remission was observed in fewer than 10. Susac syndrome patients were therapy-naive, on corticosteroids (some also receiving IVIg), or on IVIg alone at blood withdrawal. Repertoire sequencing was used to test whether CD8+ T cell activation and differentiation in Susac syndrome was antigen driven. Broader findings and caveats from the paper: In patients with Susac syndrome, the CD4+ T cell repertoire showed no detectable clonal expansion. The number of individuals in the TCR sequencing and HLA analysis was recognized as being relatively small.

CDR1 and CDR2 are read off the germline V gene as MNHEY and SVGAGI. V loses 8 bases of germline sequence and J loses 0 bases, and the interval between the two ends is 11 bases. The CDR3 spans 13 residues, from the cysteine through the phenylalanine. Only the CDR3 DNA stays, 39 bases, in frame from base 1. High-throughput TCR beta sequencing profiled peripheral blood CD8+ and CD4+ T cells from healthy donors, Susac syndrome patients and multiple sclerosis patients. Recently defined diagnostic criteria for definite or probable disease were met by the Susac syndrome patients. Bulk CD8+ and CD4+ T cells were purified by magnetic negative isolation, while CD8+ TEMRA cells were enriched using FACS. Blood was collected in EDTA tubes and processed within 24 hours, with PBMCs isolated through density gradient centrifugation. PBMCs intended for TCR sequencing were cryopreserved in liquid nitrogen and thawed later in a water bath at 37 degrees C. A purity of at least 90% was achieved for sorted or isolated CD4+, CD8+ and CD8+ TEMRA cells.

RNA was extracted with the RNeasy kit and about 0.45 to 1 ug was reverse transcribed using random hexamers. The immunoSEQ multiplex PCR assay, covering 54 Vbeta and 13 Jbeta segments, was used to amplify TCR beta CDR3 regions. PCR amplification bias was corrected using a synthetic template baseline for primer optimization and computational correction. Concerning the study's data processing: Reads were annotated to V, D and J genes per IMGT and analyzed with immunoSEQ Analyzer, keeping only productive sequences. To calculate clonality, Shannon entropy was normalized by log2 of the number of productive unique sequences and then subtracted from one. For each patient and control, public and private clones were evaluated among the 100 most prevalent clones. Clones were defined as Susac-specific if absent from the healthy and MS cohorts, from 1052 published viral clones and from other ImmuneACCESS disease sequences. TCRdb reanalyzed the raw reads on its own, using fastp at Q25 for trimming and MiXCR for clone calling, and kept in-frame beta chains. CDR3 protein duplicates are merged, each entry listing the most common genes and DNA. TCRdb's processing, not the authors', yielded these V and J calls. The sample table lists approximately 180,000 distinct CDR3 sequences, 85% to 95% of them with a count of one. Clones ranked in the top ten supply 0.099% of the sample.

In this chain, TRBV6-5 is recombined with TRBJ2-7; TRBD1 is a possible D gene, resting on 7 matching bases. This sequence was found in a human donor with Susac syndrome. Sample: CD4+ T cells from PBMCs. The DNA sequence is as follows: TGTGCCAGCGCGCGGGACAGCTCCTACGAGCAGTACTTC. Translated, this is CASARDSSYEQYF.